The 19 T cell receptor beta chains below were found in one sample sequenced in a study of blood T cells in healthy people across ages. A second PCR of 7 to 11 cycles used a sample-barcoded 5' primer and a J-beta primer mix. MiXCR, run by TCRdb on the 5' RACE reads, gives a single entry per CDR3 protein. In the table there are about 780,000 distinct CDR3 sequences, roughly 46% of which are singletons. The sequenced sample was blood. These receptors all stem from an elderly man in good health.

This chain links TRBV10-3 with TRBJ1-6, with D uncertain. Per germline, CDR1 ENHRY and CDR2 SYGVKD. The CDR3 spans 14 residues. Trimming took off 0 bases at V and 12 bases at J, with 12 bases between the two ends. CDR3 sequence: CAISESVDRGPLHF. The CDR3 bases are TGTGCCATCAGTGAGTCGGTGGACCGCGGACCCCTCCACTTT.

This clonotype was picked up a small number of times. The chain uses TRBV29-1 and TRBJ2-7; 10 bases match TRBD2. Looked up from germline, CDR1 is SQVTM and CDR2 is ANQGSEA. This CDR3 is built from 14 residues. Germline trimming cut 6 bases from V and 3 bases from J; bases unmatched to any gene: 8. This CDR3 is CSVETGTSVYEQYF. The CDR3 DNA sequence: TGCAGCGTAGAAACCGGGACTAGCGTCTACGAGCAGTACTTC.

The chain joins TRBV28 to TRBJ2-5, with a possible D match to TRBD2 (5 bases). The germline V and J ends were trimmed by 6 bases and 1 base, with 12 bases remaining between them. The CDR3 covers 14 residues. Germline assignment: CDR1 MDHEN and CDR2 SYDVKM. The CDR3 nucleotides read TGTGCCAGCAGGGGTCGCGGGCGCCAAGAGACCCAGTACTTC. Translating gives CASRGRGRQETQYF.

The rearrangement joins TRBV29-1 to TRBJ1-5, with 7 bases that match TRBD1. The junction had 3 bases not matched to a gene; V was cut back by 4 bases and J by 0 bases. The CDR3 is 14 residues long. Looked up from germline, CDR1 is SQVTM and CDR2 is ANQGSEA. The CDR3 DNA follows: TGCAGCGTTGGGGGGGACAGTAGCAATCAGCCCCAGCATTTT. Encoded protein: CSVGGDSSNQPQHF.

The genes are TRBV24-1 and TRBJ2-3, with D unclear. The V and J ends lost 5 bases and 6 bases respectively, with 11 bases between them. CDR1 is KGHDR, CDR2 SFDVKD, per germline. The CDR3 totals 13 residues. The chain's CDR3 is CATSAEITDTQYF. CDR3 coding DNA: TGTGCCACCAGTGCCGAGATTACGGATACGCAGTATTTT.

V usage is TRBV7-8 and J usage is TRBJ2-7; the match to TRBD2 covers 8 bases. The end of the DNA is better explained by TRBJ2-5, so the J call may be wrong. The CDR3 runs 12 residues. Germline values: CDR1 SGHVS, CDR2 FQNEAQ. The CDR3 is CAGSGVKETQYF. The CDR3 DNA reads TGTGCCGGTAGCGGGGTAAAAGAGACCCAGTACTTC.

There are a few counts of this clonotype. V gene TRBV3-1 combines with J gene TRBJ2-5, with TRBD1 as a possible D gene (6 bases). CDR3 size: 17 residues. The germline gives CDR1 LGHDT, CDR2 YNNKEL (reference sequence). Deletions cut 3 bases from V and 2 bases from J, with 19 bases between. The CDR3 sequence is CASSHVLGRGVQETQYF. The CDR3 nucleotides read TGTGCCAGCAGCCATGTATTGGGCAGGGGAGTTCAAGAGACCCAGTACTTC.

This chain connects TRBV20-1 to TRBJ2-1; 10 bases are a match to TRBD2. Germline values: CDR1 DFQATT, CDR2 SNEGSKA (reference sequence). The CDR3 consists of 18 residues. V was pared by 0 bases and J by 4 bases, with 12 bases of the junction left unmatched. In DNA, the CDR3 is TGCAGTGCTAGAGATGGTCTAGCGGGAGTATTAGGTTACAATGAGCAGTTCTTC. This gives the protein CSARDGLAGVLGYNEQFF.

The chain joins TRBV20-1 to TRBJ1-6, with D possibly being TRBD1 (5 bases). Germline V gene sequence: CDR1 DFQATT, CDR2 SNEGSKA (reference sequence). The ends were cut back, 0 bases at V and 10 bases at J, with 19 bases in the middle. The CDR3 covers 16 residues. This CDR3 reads CSARDSRQGEGSPLHF. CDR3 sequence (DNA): TGCAGTGCTAGAGATTCGAGGCAGGGCGAGGGATCACCCCTCCACTTT.

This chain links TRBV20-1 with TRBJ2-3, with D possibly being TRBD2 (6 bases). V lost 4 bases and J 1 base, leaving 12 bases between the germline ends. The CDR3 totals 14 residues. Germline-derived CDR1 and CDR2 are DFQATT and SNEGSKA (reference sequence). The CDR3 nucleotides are TGCAGTGCTAACACGGGACTTGGCACAGATACGCAGTATTTT. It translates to CSANTGLGTDTQYF.

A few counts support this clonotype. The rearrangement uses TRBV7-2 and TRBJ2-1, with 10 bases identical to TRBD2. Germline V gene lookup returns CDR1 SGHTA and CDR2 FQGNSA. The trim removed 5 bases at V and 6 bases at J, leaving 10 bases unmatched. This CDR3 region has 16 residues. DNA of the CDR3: TGTGCCAGCAGCGGGGGAGGGCTAGCGGGAGTCAATGAGCAGTTCTTC. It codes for CASSGGGLAGVNEQFF.

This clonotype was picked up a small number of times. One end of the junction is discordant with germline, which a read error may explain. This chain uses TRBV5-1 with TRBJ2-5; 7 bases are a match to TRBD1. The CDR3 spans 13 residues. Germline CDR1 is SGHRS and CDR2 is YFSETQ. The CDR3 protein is CASSLAGGETKYF. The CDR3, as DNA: TGCGCCAGCAGCTTGGCAGGGGGAGAGACCAAGTACTTC.

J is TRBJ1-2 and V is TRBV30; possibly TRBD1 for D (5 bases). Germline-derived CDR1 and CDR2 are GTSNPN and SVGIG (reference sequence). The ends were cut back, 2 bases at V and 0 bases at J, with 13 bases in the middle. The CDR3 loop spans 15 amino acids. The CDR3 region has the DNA TGTGCCTGGAGTCGTGAAGGGGCTACTAACTATGGCTACACCTTC. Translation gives CAWSREGATNYGYTF.

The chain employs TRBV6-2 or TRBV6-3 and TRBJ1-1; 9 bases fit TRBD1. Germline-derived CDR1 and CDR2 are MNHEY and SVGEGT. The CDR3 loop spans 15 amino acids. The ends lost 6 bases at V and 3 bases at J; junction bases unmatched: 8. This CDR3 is CASRKNRGLDTEAFF. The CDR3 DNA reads TGTGCCAGCAGGAAGAACAGGGGGCTGGACACTGAAGCTTTCTTT.

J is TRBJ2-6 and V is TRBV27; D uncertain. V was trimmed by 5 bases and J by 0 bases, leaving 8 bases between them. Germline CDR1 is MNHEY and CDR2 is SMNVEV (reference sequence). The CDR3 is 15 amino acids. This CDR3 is CASSLPTSGANVLTF. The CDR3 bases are TGTGCCAGCAGTCTCCCAACCTCTGGGGCCAACGTCCTGACTTTC.

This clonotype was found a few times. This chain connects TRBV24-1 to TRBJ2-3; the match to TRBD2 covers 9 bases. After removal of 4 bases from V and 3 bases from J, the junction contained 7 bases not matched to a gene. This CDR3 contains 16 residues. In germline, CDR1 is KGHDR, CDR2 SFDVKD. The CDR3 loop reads CATSDNSGSGTDTQYF. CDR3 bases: TGTGCCACCAGTGACAATAGCGGGAGCGGGACAGATACGCAGTATTTT.

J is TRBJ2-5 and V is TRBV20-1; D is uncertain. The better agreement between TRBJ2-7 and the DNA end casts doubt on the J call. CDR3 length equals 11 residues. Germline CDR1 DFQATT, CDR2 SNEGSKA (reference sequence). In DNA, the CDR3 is TGCAGTGCTAGGGGCGTTCACGAGCAGTACTTC. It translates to CSARGVHEQYF.

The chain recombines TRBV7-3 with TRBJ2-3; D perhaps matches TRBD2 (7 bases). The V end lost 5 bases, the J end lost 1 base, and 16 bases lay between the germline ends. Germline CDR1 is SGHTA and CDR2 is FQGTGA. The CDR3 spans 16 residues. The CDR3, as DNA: TGTGCCAGCAGCCAAAGGGGGGGTAGCGGCACAGATACGCAGTATTTT. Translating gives CASSQRGGSGTDTQYF.

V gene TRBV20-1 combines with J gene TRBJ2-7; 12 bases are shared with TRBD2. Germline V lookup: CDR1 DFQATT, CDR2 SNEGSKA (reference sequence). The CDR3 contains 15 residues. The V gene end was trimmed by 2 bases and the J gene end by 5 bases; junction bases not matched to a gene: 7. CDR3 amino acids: CSARKTGLAGHEQYF. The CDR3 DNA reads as TGCAGTGCTAGAAAAACTGGACTAGCGGGGCACGAGCAGTACTTC.